Below, 22 T cell receptor beta chains from the same sample are listed, as sequenced in a study of CXCR3-negative and CXCR3-positive naive CD8 T cells. The study made its TRB cDNA libraries by 5' RACE, adding UMI labels. TCRdb re-called the 5' RACE reads and gives one entry per CDR3 protein, without DNA. Its table lists roughly 29,000 distinct CDR3 sequences. Sequencing used memory CD8+ T cells from blood. The receptors originated from a human donor in good health. Some clones in this sample may be carry-over from other donors' samples.

The chain combines TRBV7-7 with TRBJ2-5; checking the TCRdb D call of TRBD2 is not possible without DNA. CDR3 length: 15 amino acids. Germline CDR1 and CDR2: SSHAT and FNYEAQ (reference sequence). The CDR3 spells CASSLAAGGKETQYF.

The CDR3 here is CASSLLTGVEQYF. The chain has TRBV7-2 and TRBJ2-7. From germline, CDR1 is SGHTA and CDR2 FQGNSA. The CDR3 has 13 amino acids.

V and J are TRBV9 and TRBJ2-1; the D call from TCRdb, TRBD1, cannot be confirmed without DNA. Germline lookup yields CDR1 SGDLS and CDR2 YYNGEE. The CDR3 is 18 residues long. The CDR3 is CASSVEGVGTGAYNEQFF.

The chain combines TRBV29-1 with TRBJ2-3; TCRdb's D call of TRBD2 is untestable without DNA. Germline V lookup: CDR1 SQVTM, CDR2 ANQGSEA. The CDR3 runs to 16 residues. The CDR3 sequence is CSVDASGGLGTDTQYF.

This chain connects TRBV29-1 to TRBJ2-7; absent DNA, TCRdb's TRBD2 call cannot be checked. The CDR3 totals 14 residues. CDR1 and CDR2 from the germline V gene are SQVTM and ANQGSEA. CDR3: CSVLLAGEPYEQYF.

Judged by frequency, this clonotype is medium-sized. CDR3 sequence reads: CSARTPQVLRLAASTDTQYF. This chain uses TRBV20-1 with TRBJ2-3; TCRdb picks TRBD2, but there is no DNA to check that call. Germline assignment: CDR1 DFQATT and CDR2 SNEGSKA (reference sequence). This CDR3 contains 20 residues.

The chain recombines TRBV29-1 with TRBJ2-7; TCRdb indicates TRBD1, and absent DNA this call remains unverified. CDR3 length: 11 residues. The V gene's germline CDR1 is SQVTM and CDR2 ANQGSEA. Here the CDR3 reads CSVVSGYEQYF.

The chain combines TRBV29-1 with TRBJ2-7; TCRdb's D call of TRBD2 is untestable without DNA. Germline CDR1 reads SQVTM; CDR2 reads ANQGSEA. This CDR3 spans 11 amino acids. The CDR3: CSVELAGEQYF.

This chain joins TRBV19 and TRBJ2-7; TCRdb indicates TRBD1, and absent DNA this call remains unverified. Germline assignment: CDR1 LNHDA and CDR2 SQIVND (reference sequence). The CDR3 covers 15 residues. CDR3 sequence reads: CASSTRDRGSYEQYF.

The chain couples TRBV14 to TRBJ2-3; checking the TCRdb D call of TRBD2 is not possible without DNA. This CDR3 has 14 amino acids. Germline lookup yields CDR1 SGHDN and CDR2 FVKESK. The CDR3 is CASSQWTSRDTQYF.

The CDR3 is CASSIGGHKQFF. This chain connects TRBV19 to TRBJ2-1; the TCRdb D gene call, TRBD1, has no DNA to confirm it. CDR1 and CDR2 from the germline V gene are LNHDA and SQIVND (reference sequence). CDR3 length: 12 amino acids. Full variable domain (missing parts from reference TRBV19 and TRBJ2-1): DGGITQSPKYLFRKEGQNVTLSCEQNLNHDAMYWYRQDPGQGLRLIYYSQIVNDFQKGDIAEGYSVSREKKESFPLTVTSAQKNPTAFYLCASSIGGHKQFFGPGTRLTVL.

The chain uses TRBV29-1 and TRBJ2-3. The CDR3 contains 14 residues. Per germline, CDR1 SQVTM and CDR2 ANQGSEA. The CDR3 loop reads CSVEESLTTDTQYF.

The chain links TRBV14 to TRBJ1-1. Germline CDR1 SGHDN, CDR2 FVKESK. CDR3 length: 12 residues. The CDR3 loop reads CASSLTRLEAFF.

This clonotype is medium-sized by frequency. The rearrangement uses TRBV11-3 and TRBJ2-2. This CDR3 spans 12 amino acids. Germline CDR1 reads SGHNT; CDR2 reads YENEEA. The CDR3 sequence is CASLITIGELFF.

This chain joins TRBV4-3 and TRBJ2-7; lacking DNA, the TRBD2 call made by TCRdb goes unchecked. The length of the CDR3 is 15 residues. Looked up from germline, CDR1 is LGHNA and CDR2 is YSLEER. CDR3 loop: CASSQDRAGPYEQYF.

This chain joins TRBV6-5 and TRBJ2-7. CDR1 and CDR2 from the germline V gene are MNHEY and SVGAGI. This CDR3 region has 11 residues. Here the CDR3 reads CASKLGREQYF.

The chain recombines TRBV7-2 with TRBJ2-2; TCRdb's assignment of TRBD1 cannot be checked, as there is no DNA. Germline CDR1 reads SGHTA; CDR2 reads FQGNSA. The CDR3 totals 16 residues. This chain's CDR3 is CASSLRGQGTAGELFF.

This chain uses TRBV5-1 with TRBJ2-1; the TCRdb call, TRBD2, lacks DNA for checking. The CDR3 contains 14 residues. Germline CDR1 SGHRS, CDR2 YFSETQ. CDR3: CASSPAGSYNEQFF.

CDR3 amino acids: CASSFEGGEQFF. The genes are TRBV11-3 and TRBJ2-1; the D gene TCRdb calls, TRBD1, cannot be checked with no DNA. CDR3 length: 12 residues. CDR1 and CDR2 from the germline V gene are SGHNT and YENEEA.

The chain joins TRBV4-2 to TRBJ2-1; with no DNA, the TCRdb D assignment of TRBD2 cannot be verified. Germline V gene lookup returns CDR1 LGHNA and CDR2 YNFKEQ. The CDR3 extends over 16 amino acids. The CDR3: CASSQDSGGAVNEQFF.

V gene TRBV4-3 combines with J gene TRBJ2-3; lacking DNA, the TRBD1 call made by TCRdb goes unchecked. Germline V gives CDR1 LGHNA, CDR2 YSLEER. The CDR3 length is 17 residues. CDR3 loop: CASSQEGQGVSTDTQYF.

The rearrangement joins TRBV29-1 to TRBJ2-1. Germline loops: CDR1 SQVTM, CDR2 ANQGSEA. CDR3 length: 12 residues. CDR3 sequence reads: CSHRDVYNEQFF.